Below are 20 T cell receptor beta chains sequenced from a single sample in a study of cytomegalovirus exposure and HLA in healthy donors. PCR was performed using 60 Vbeta and 13 Jbeta primers. Data came from immunoSEQ multiplex PCR; TCRdb stores just in-frame clones and leaves some out. Of some 62,000 clones in the sample, 70% to 90% are singletons; the top ten hold about 1.5%. Sequenced sample: PBMCs. All receptors come from a man between 18 and 35 years old in good health and CMV-seronegative.

The chain combines TRBV7-6 with TRBJ1-4; D might be TRBD1 (5 bases). The CDR3 covers 15 residues. The V gene's germline CDR1 is SGHVS and CDR2 FNYEAQ. V was shortened by 5 bases and J by 4 bases, with 14 bases between the two germline ends. DNA for the CDR3: TGTGCCAGCAGCCAAGGGGCGGGGGGTAATGAAAAACTGTTTTTT. This sequence encodes CASSQGAGGNEKLFF.

The J gene is TRBJ2-7, the V gene TRBV4-1; 10 nucleotides line up with TRBD2. CDR1 is MGHRA and CDR2 is YSYEKL in the germline V gene. With V trimmed by 0 bases and J by 4 bases, 9 bases remained unmatched. CDR3 length: 17 residues. The CDR3: CASSQDLISGGMYEQYF. CDR3 DNA sequence: TGCGCCAGCAGCCAAGATCTTATTAGCGGGGGGATGTACGAGCAGTACTTC.

The rearrangement uses TRBV19 and TRBJ1-2; TRBD1 aligns across 7 bases. Trimming at V came to 3 bases and at J to 5 bases, leaving 12 bases not matched to a gene. The CDR3 loop spans 16 amino acids. Germline V CDR1 and CDR2: LNHDA, SQIVND (reference sequence). CDR3 sequence: CASSIRSTGFRYGYTF. In DNA form, the CDR3 reads TGTGCCAGTAGTATCCGTTCGACAGGGTTCCGGTATGGCTACACCTTC.

The gene calls are TRBV6-6 and TRBJ2-2; 8 bases match TRBD1. The CDR3 has 13 amino acids. Germline-derived CDR1 and CDR2 are MNHNY and SVGAGI (reference sequence). J was trimmed by 3 bases and V by 8 bases; bases with no gene match: 2. This chain's CDR3 is CASQTGDTGELFF. The CDR3 bases are TGTGCCAGCCAGACAGGGGACACCGGGGAGCTGTTTTTT.

CDR3 coding DNA: TGTGCCAGCAGTTCTAGCGGGGGGGGAGATACGCAGTATTTT. It translates to CASSSSGGGDTQYF. This sequence joins TRBV28 and TRBJ2-3; 12 bases fit TRBD2. From germline, CDR1 is MDHEN and CDR2 SYDVKM. The CDR3 spans 14 residues. Unmatched junction bases numbered 1, after V lost 4 bases and J lost 5 bases.

The chain carries TRBV30 and TRBJ2-7; tentative D call: TRBD1 (6 bases). The V end lost 8 bases, the J end lost 9 bases, and 17 bases lay between the germline ends. In germline, CDR1 is GTSNPN, CDR2 SVGIG (reference sequence). This CDR3 comprises 11 residues. The CDR3 reads CAARGPAGQYF. Written as DNA, the CDR3 is TGTGCCGCCAGGGGCCCGGCAGGGCAGTACTTC.

CDR3 in DNA: TGTGCCAGCGCAGACAGGGCCGACTATGGCTACACCTTC. Translation gives CASADRADYGYTF. The chain recombines TRBV6-5 with TRBJ1-2, with 7 bases identical to TRBD1. V shed 8 bases and J 3 bases; nucleotides not matched to a gene: 6. This CDR3 contains 13 residues. Germline V gene sequence: CDR1 MNHEY, CDR2 SVGAGI.

J is TRBJ1-2 and V is TRBV30; D not certain. The CDR3 length is 12 residues. CDR1 and CDR2 (germline): GTSNPN, SVGIG (reference sequence). The germline V and J ends were trimmed by 1 base and 4 bases, with 7 bases remaining between them. The DNA for the CDR3 is TGTGCCTGGAGTGACAGATTCTATGGCTACACCTTC. Translation: CAWSDRFYGYTF.

This chain joins TRBV2 and TRBJ1-5; D not resolved. The CDR3 covers 14 residues. The germline CDR1 and CDR2 sequences are SNHLY and FYNNEI. The V end was cut by 5 bases, the J end by 4 bases, with 12 bases between. This chain's CDR3 is CASSLIDGNQPQHF. The CDR3 nucleotides read TGTGCCAGCAGTCTAATTGACGGGAATCAGCCCCAGCATTTT.

V is TRBV30 and J is TRBJ1-5, with TRBD1 identical over 7 bases. V trimming: 3 bases; J trimming: 1 base; junction bases outside the gene matches: 3. The CDR3 spans 14 residues. Germline V gene data show CDR1 as GTSNPN and CDR2 as SVGIG (reference sequence). The CDR3 coding sequence is TGTGCCTGGAGAACAGGGGCAAGCAATCAGCCCCAGCATTTT. Translating it yields CAWRTGASNQPQHF.

The chain joins TRBV7-9 to TRBJ1-5; D is unclear. V shed 2 bases and J shed 4 bases, with 9 bases lying between them. Germline CDR1 reads SEHNR; CDR2 reads FQNEAQ (reference sequence). This CDR3 is 14 amino acids long. The CDR3 nucleotides are TGTGCCAGCAGCTTAAACTCTCCTAATCAGCCCCAGCATTTT. This codes for CASSLNSPNQPQHF. Supplemented by reference TRBV7-9 and TRBJ1-5, the full variable domain reads DTGVSQNPRHKITKRGQNVTFRCDPISEHNRLYWYRQTLGQGPEFLTYFQNEAQLEKSRLLSDRFSAERPKGSFSTLEIQRTEQGDSAMYLCASSLNSPNQPQHFGDGTRLSIL.

This clone was seen once. The chain recombines TRBV5-1 with TRBJ1-5; 7 positions agree with TRBD1. This CDR3 spans 14 amino acids. V gave up 0 bases and J gave up 6 bases; unmatched junction bases: 3. Germline CDR1 reads SGHRS; CDR2 reads YFSETQ. CDR3 nucleotide sequence: TGCGCCAGCAGCTTGGCACAGGGGAGTCAGCCCCAGCATTTT. Translating gives CASSLAQGSQPQHF.

The chain recombines TRBV7-9 with TRBJ2-7; D not resolved. This CDR3 spans 16 amino acids. Trimming pared 0 bases from V and 3 bases from J, leaving 15 bases between. In germline, CDR1 is SEHNR, CDR2 FQNEAQ (reference sequence). In DNA form, the CDR3 reads TGTGCCAGCAGCTTAGCGCAGTCGAGGTCTGGCTACGAGCAGTACTTC. As protein: CASSLAQSRSGYEQYF.

The table lists this clone with a few counts. This rearrangement joins TRBV9 to TRBJ2-1; no reliable D call. This CDR3 is built from 12 residues. Germline loops: CDR1 SGDLS, CDR2 YYNGEE. V was pared by 4 bases and J by 7 bases, with 9 bases between. The CDR3 region is CASSLLENEQFF. Here the CDR3 DNA reads TGTGCCAGCAGCCTTCTAGAGAATGAGCAGTTCTTC.

The chain employs TRBV5-1 and TRBJ1-4, with 7 bases identical to TRBD1. Germline V gives CDR1 SGHRS, CDR2 YFSETQ. The CDR3 loop spans 15 amino acids. The V and J ends lost 3 bases and 5 bases, in that order; junction bases with no gene match: 7. For the CDR3, the DNA is TGCGCCAGCAGCTGGGGGGACAGTTTGAATGAAAAACTGTTTTTT. Translation: CASSWGDSLNEKLFF.

The gene calls are TRBV6-5 and TRBJ1-1, with D uncertain. This CDR3 contains 13 residues. Germline V gene sequence: CDR1 MNHEY, CDR2 SVGAGI. V lost 5 bases and J 4 bases, leaving 11 bases between the germline ends. The CDR3 DNA reads as TGTGCCAGCAGTCTCGGAACGGGCACTGAAGCTTTCTTT. Residues: CASSLGTGTEAFF.

Points on this clone: A junction end diverges from the germline sequence, so it may reflect a read error. This chain connects TRBV18 to TRBJ1-4; 9 bases align to TRBD1. The germline V gene encodes CDR1 KGHSH and CDR2 LQKENI. The CDR3 consists of 12 residues. CDR3 loop: CASRAPGTGTLF. The CDR3 DNA sequence: TGTGCCAGCCGTGCCCCCGGGACAGGGACGCTTTTT. Full variable domain (outside the CDR3, taken from reference TRBV18 and TRBJ1-4): NAGVMQNPRHLVRRRGQEARLRCSPMKGHSHVYWYRQLPEEGLKFMVYLQKENIIDESGMPKERFSAEFPKEGPSILRIQQVVRGDSAAYFCASRAPGTGTLFGSGTQLSVL.

V usage is TRBV12-2 and J usage is TRBJ1-6; the D call in the table, TRBD1, was not verified against the DNA. TRBV12-2 is annotated as a pseudogene. This CDR3 comprises 13 residues. CDR3 sequence (DNA): TGTGCAAGGAGGTGGGGGCCTCGGTCACCCCTCCACTTT. It codes for CARRWGPRSPLHF.

The chain carries TRBV14 and TRBJ2-4; 8 bases line up with TRBD1. The germline gives CDR1 SGHDN, CDR2 FVKESK. Trimming cost V 1 base and J 1 base; bases outside gene matches: 3. This CDR3 region has 16 residues. CDR3 sequence: CASSQGQGWAKNIQYF. In DNA, the CDR3 is TGTGCCAGCAGCCAAGGACAGGGGTGGGCCAAAAACATTCAGTACTTC.

The chain employs TRBV6-5 and TRBJ1-6; 7 bases line up with TRBD1. The junction had 4 bases not matched to a gene; V was cut back by 7 bases and J by 7 bases. The CDR3 totals 13 residues. Germline CDR1 is MNHEY and CDR2 is SVGAGI. The CDR3 sequence: CASTGTVNSPLHF. CDR3 DNA sequence: TGTGCCAGCACGGGGACAGTCAATTCACCCCTCCACTTT.